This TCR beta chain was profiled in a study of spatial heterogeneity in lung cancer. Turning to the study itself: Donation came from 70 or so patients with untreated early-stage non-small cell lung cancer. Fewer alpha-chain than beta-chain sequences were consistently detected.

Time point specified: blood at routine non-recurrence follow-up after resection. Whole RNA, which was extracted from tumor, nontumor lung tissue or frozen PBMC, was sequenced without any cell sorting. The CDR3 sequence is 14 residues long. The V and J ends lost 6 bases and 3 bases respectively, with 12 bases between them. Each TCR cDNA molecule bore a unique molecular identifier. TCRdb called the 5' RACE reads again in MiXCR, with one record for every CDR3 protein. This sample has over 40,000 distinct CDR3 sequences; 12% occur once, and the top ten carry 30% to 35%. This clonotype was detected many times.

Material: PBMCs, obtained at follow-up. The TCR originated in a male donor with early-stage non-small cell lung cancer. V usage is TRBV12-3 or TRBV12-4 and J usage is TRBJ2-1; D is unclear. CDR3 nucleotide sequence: TGTGCCAGCAGCCTCCACTTCCTCTACAATGAGCAGTTCTTC. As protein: CASSLHFLYNEQFF.